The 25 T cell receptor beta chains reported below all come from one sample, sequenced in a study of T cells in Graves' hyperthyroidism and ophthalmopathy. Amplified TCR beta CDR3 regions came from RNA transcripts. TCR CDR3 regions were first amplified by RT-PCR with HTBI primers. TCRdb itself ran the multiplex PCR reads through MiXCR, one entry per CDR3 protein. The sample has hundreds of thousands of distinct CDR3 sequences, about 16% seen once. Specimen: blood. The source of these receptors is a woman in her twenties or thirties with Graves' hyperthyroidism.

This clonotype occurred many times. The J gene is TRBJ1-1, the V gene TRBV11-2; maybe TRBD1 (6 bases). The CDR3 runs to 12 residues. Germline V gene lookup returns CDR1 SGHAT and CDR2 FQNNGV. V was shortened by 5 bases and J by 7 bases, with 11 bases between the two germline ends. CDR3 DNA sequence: TGTGCCAGCAGCGCAGGGGCCGGTGAAGCTTTCTTT. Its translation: CASSAGAGEAFF.

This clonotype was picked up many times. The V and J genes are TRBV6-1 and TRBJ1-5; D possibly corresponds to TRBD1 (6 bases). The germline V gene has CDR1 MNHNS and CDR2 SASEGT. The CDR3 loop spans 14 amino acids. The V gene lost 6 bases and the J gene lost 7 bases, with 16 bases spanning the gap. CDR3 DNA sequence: TGTGCCAGCAGCAATCACAGGGTGGGCCAGCCCCAGCATTTT. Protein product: CASSNHRVGQPQHF.

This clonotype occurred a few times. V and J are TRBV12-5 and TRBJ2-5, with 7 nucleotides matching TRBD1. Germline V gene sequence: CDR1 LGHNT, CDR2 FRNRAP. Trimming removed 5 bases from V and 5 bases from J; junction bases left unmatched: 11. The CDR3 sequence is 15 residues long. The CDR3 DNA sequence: TGTGCTAGTGGTCTTAATACAGGGGTATGGGAGACCCAGTACTTC. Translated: CASGLNTGVWETQYF.

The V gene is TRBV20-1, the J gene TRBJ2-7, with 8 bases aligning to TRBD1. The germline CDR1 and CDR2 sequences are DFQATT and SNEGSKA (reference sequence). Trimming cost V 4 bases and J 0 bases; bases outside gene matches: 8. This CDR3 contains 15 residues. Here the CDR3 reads CSATDRADSSYEQYF. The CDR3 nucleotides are TGCAGTGCTACGGACAGGGCGGACAGCTCCTACGAGCAGTACTTC.

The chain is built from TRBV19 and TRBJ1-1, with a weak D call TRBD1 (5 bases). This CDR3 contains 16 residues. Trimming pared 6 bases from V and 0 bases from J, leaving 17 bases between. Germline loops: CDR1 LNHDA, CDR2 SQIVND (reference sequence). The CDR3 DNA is TGTGCCAGTAGCCCCACGGTGGAGGGGCTGAACACTGAAGCTTTCTTT. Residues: CASSPTVEGLNTEAFF.

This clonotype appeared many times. CDR3 amino acids: CSATKQGARNEQFF. As DNA, the CDR3 is TGCAGTGCTACTAAGCAGGGGGCAAGGAATGAGCAGTTCTTC. This chain uses TRBV20-1 with TRBJ2-1, with 8 bases identical to TRBD1. The germline CDR1 and CDR2 sequences are DFQATT and SNEGSKA (reference sequence). This CDR3 is 14 amino acids long. The V segment lost 4 bases and the J segment 7 bases; nucleotides outside the gene matches: 9.

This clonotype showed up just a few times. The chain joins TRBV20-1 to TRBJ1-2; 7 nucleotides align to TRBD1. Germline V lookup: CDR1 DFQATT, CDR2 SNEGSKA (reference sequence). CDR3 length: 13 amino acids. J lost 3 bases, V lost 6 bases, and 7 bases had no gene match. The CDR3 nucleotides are TGCAGTGCACTTACGGGACAGCACTATGGCTACACCTTC. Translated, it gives CSALTGQHYGYTF.

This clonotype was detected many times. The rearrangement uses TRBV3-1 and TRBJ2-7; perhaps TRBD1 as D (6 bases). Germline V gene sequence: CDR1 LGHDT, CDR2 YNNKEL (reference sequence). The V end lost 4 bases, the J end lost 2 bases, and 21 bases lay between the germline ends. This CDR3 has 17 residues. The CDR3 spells CASSPGTRTPIPYEQYF. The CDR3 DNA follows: TGTGCCAGCAGCCCTGGGACACGGACTCCTATACCCTACGAGCAGTACTTC.

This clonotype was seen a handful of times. CDR3 protein: CATSRLQGGGYEQYF. The CDR3 DNA reads as TGTGCCACCAGCAGACTACAGGGGGGGGGATACGAGCAGTACTTC. This sequence joins TRBV15 and TRBJ2-7; maybe TRBD1 (8 bases). The CDR3 is 15 amino acids. Between the trimmed V and J ends, which lost 2 bases and 4 bases, there was a span of 15 bases. Germline assignment: CDR1 LNHNV and CDR2 YYDKDF (reference sequence).

The CDR3 protein is CASRVGGVSGANVLTF. The CDR3 region has the DNA TGTGCCAGCAGGGTGGGAGGGGTCTCCGGGGCCAACGTCCTGACTTTC. This chain uses TRBV6-1 with TRBJ2-6; TRBD2 aligns across 7 bases. The CDR3 sequence is 16 residues long. The ends lost 6 bases at V and 4 bases at J; junction bases unmatched: 9. CDR1 and CDR2 (germline): MNHNS, SASEGT.

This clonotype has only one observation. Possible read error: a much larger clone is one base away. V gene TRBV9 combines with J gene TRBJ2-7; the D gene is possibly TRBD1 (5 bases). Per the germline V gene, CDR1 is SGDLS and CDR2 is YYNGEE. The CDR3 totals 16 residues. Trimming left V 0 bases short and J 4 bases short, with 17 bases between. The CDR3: CASSVGVGAKTYEQYF. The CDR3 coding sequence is TGTGCCAGCAGCGTAGGGGTAGGGGCCAAGACTTACGAGCAGTACTTC.

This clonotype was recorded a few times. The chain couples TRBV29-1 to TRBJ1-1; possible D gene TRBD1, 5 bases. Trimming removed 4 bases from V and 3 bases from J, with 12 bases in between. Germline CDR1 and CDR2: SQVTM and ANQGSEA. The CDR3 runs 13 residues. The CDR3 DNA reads TGCAGCGTTGGGGAAGGGGCCGACACTGAAGCTTTCTTT. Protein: CSVGEGADTEAFF.

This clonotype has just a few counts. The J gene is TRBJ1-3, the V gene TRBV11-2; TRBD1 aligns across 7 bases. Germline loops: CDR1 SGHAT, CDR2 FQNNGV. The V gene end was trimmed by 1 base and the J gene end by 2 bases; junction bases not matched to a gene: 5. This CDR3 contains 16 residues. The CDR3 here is CASSLGTGNTGNTIYF. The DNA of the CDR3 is TGTGCCAGCAGCTTAGGGACAGGCAACACTGGAAACACCATATATTTT.

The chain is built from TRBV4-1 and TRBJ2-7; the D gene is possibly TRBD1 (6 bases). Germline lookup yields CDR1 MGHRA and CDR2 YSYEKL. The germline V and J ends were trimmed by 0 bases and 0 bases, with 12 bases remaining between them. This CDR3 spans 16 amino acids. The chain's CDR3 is CASSQDGTGSSYEQYF. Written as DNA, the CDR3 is TGCGCCAGCAGCCAAGACGGAACAGGGAGCTCCTACGAGCAGTACTTC.

CDR3 in DNA: TGTGCCAGCAGCATGCCAGGGGGAGCCCCTGGAAACACCATATATTTT. Translated, it gives CASSMPGGAPGNTIYF. The gene calls are TRBV28 and TRBJ1-3, with 7 bases aligning to TRBD1. The CDR3 loop spans 16 amino acids. J lost 2 bases, V lost 6 bases, and 10 bases had no gene match. CDR1 is MDHEN and CDR2 is SYDVKM in the germline V gene.

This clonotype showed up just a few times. CDR3 bases: TGCAGTGCTAGTAAGAGCGGGAGTGTCTACAATGAGCAGTTCTTC. Protein: CSASKSGSVYNEQFF. The chain employs TRBV20-1 and TRBJ2-1, with 8 nucleotides matching TRBD2. Germline V CDR1 and CDR2: DFQATT, SNEGSKA (reference sequence). CDR3 length: 15 amino acids. Trimming removed 3 bases from V and 3 bases from J; junction bases left unmatched: 7.

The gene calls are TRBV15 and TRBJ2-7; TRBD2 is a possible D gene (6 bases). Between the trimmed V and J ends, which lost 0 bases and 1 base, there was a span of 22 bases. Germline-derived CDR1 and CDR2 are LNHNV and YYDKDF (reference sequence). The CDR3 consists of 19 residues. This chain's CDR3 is CATSRDGRGSRGFSYEQYF. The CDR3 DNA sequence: TGTGCCACCAGCAGAGACGGGCGGGGCAGCCGGGGTTTTTCCTACGAGCAGTACTTC.

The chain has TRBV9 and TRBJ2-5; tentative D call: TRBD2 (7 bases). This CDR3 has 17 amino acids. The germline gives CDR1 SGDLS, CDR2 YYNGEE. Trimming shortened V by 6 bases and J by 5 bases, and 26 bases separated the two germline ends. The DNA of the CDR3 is TGTGCCAGCAATTTAAAGGGGGGGCCAGCCCCTAGGGAGACCCAGTACTTC. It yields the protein CASNLKGGPAPRETQYF. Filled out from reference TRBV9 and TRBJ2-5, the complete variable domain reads DSGVTQTPKHLITATGQRVTLRCSPRSGDLSVYWYQQSLDQGLQFLIQYYNGEERAKGNILERFSAQQFPDLHSELNLSSLELGDSALYFCASNLKGGPAPRETQYFGPGTRLLVL.

This CDR3 reads CATSRGDSGSFEQYF. The CDR3, as DNA: TGTGCCACCAGCAGAGGCGATAGCGGGAGTTTCGAGCAGTACTTC. This sequence joins TRBV15 and TRBJ2-7; 9 positions agree with TRBD2. This CDR3 has 15 residues. Germline CDR1 and CDR2: LNHNV and YYDKDF (reference sequence). The trim removed 1 base at V and 6 bases at J, leaving 7 bases unmatched.

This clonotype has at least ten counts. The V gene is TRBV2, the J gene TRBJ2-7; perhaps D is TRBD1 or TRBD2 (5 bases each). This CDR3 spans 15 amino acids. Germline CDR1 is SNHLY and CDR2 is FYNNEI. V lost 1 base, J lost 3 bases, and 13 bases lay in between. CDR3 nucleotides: TGTGCCAGCAGTGAAGACCCAGGGAGAAGCTACGAGCAGTACTTC. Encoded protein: CASSEDPGRSYEQYF.

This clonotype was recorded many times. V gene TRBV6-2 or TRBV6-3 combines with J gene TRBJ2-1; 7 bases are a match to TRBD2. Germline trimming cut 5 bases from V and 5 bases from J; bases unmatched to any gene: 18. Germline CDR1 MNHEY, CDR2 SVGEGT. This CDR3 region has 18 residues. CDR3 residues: CASSKTGLSGTTDNEQFF. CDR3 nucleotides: TGTGCCAGCAGTAAAACGGGCCTCTCCGGGACTACCGACAATGAGCAGTTCTTC.

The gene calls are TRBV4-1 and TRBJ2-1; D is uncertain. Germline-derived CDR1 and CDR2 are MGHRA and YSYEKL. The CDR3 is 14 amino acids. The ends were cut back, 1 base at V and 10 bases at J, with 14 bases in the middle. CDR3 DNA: TGCGCCAGCAGCCAAGGACTGTCCTCCTACGAGCAGTTCTTC. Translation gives CASSQGLSSYEQFF.

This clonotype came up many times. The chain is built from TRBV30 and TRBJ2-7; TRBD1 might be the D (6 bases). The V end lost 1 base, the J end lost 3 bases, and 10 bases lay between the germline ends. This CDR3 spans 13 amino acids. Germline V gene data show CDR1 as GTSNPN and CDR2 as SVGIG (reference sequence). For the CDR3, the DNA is TGTGCCTGGAGTGCGGGACACAGCTACGAGCAGTACTTC. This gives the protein CAWSAGHSYEQYF.

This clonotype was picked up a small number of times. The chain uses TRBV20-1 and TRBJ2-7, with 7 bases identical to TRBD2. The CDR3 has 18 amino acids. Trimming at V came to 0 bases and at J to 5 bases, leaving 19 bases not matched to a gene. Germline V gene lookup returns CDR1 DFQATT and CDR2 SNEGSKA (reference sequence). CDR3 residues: CSARDPGLTSIFTHEQYF. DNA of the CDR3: TGCAGTGCTAGAGACCCGGGACTAACCTCTATTTTCACCCACGAGCAGTACTTC.

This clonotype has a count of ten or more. CDR3 protein: CASSRGGDYGELFF. In DNA form, the CDR3 reads TGTGCCAGCAGCCGTGGGGGAGACTACGGGGAGCTGTTTTTT. J is TRBJ2-2 and V is TRBV3-1, with D possibly called TRBD1 or TRBD2 (5 bases each). Germline V gene sequence: CDR1 LGHDT, CDR2 YNNKEL (reference sequence). The CDR3 consists of 14 residues. Trimming stripped 4 bases from V and 7 bases from J, with 13 bases between.